The 14 T cell receptor beta chains given below trace back to one sample, sequenced in a study of regulatory T cells in long-lasting Graves disease. Library construction for TCR beta used iRepertoire HTBI primers and Arm-PCR of CDR3 regions. Each CDR3 protein is one row after TCRdb ran MiXCR on the multiplex PCR reads. This repertoire shows 550,000 or so distinct CDR3 sequences, around 12% found once; its top ten account for approximately 9%. Specified time point: newly diagnosed GD, antithyroid drugs for less than 3 months. Researchers made the TCR library from RNA that was extracted from PBMCs. The data also belong to a second study, concerning T cells in Graves' hyperthyroidism and ophthalmopathy.

Sample: peripheral blood mononuclear cells (PBMCs), taken at new diagnosis, from a patient treated with antithyroid drugs. The receptor source for this set is a woman in her twenties or thirties with Graves disease.

V and J are TRBV11-2 and TRBJ2-7, with D perhaps TRBD2 (5 bases). CDR1 is SGHAT and CDR2 is FQNNGV in the germline V gene. The CDR3 runs 15 residues. Trimming pared 1 base from V and 5 bases from J, leaving 15 bases between. In DNA form, the CDR3 reads TGTGCCAGCAGCTTAGTCCGCTACGGGAACGACGAGCAGTACTTC. It yields the protein CASSLVRYGNDEQYF.

The sample holds a few counts of this clonotype. V is TRBV5-5 and J is TRBJ2-1; possibly TRBD2 for D (5 bases). Between the trimmed V and J ends, which lost 3 bases and 4 bases, there was a span of 26 bases. CDR1 and CDR2 (germline): SGHKS, YYEKEE (reference sequence). The CDR3 spans 19 residues. CDR3 sequence (DNA): TGTGCCAGCAGCTCTCGACTAATAGATCTGGGAATTTCATACAATGAGCAGTTCTTC. This translates into CASSSRLIDLGISYNEQFF. The variable domain in full, with the rest retrieved from reference TRBV5-5 and TRBJ2-1, is DAGVTQSPTHLIKTRGQQVTLRCSPISGHKSVSWYQQVLGQGPQFIFQYYEKEERGRGNFPDRFSARQFPNYSSELNVNALLLGDSALYLCASSSRLIDLGISYNEQFFGPGTRLTVL.

This clonotype has at least ten counts. This chain joins TRBV6-1 and TRBJ2-1; 13 bases align to TRBD2. The V gene end was trimmed by 2 bases and the J gene end by 4 bases; junction bases not matched to a gene: 5. This CDR3 is built from 17 residues. Looked up from germline, CDR1 is MNHNS and CDR2 is SASEGT. Written as DNA, the CDR3 is TGTGCCAGCAGTGAAACTAGCGGGAGGGCCGCTTACAATGAGCAGTTCTTC. It specifies CASSETSGRAAYNEQFF.

This clonotype was seen many times. At one end, the junction sequence differs from germline, possibly due to a read error. This rearrangement joins TRBV7-9 to TRBJ1-3; TRBD1 might be the D (5 bases). Germline V lookup: CDR1 SEHNR, CDR2 FQNEAQ (reference sequence). This CDR3 has 16 residues. The CDR3 nucleotides read TGTGCCAGCAGCGTCGGGACGGCCGCCTCTGGAAACGCCATATATTTT. Translation gives CASSVGTAASGNAIYF.

This clonotype was detected many times. The chain combines TRBV28 with TRBJ2-1, with D maybe TRBD2 (6 bases). V lost 3 bases and J lost 4, with 13 bases in between. CDR1 and CDR2 (germline): MDHEN, SYDVKM. The CDR3 extends over 15 amino acids. CDR3 DNA sequence: TGTGCCAGCAGTTTGTTTGGAGGGTTTTACAATGAGCAGTTCTTC. Its translation: CASSLFGGFYNEQFF.

The table lists this clonotype with many counts. This rearrangement joins TRBV2 to TRBJ2-5, with 8 positions matching TRBD1. Per the germline V gene, CDR1 is SNHLY and CDR2 is FYNNEI. This CDR3 has 16 residues. The V segment lost 2 bases and the J segment 5 bases; nucleotides outside the gene matches: 10. For the CDR3, the DNA is TGTGCCAGCAGTGAACTTCGGGGATCAGGGGGCGAGACCCAGTACTTC. It translates to CASSELRGSGGETQYF.

Ten or more counts support this clonotype. The rearrangement uses TRBV7-9 and TRBJ2-7; possible D gene TRBD1, 6 bases. Deletions cut 4 bases from V and 4 bases from J, with 17 bases between. Germline CDR1 SEHNR, CDR2 FQNEAQ (reference sequence). This CDR3 region has 15 residues. The CDR3: CASSSAQGLGYEQYF. CDR3 DNA: TGTGCCAGCAGCTCAGCGCAGGGGTTGGGATACGAGCAGTACTTC.

V is TRBV3-1 and J is TRBJ1-1, with D hard to call. V dropped 4 bases and J dropped 6 bases, with 18 bases sitting between them. Germline lookup yields CDR1 LGHDT and CDR2 YNNKEL (reference sequence). The CDR3 has 15 residues. The CDR3: CASSPSQPGRAEAFF. The CDR3 nucleotides read TGTGCCAGCAGCCCGTCTCAACCCGGGAGGGCTGAAGCTTTCTTT.

This clonotype was counted only a few times. No conserved phenylalanine or tryptophan is present at the end of the CDR3, so a read error is the likely explanation. The V and J genes are TRBV9 and TRBJ1-1, with 7 bases lining up with TRBD1. This CDR3 is built from 12 residues. Germline V gene data show CDR1 as SGDLS and CDR2 as YYNGEE. V dropped 3 bases and J dropped 10; count of bases not matched to a gene: 6. The DNA of the CDR3 is TGTGCCAGCAGCGGAGGACAGGATCGAGCTTTCTTG. This codes for CASSGGQDRAFL.

For this clonotype: It may be a read error: a sequence one base away is much more abundant. The CDR3 nucleotides read TGTGCCAGCAGGGGGGGGAGTCAACTTTTGTCCAGCTCCTACGAGCAGTACTTC. This encodes CASRGGSQLLSSSYEQYF. This chain links TRBV28 with TRBJ2-7; 7 bases match TRBD2. The CDR3 loop spans 18 amino acids. The germline V gene encodes CDR1 MDHEN and CDR2 SYDVKM. V trimming: 6 bases; J trimming: 0 bases; junction bases outside the gene matches: 17.

On this clonotype: It may be a read error: a sequence one base away is much more abundant. The chain recombines TRBV7-9 with TRBJ1-2; D may be TRBD1 (6 bases). Germline CDR1 SEHNR, CDR2 FQNEAQ (reference sequence). CDR3 length equals 15 residues. V gave up 3 bases and J gave up 4 bases, with 15 bases separating them. CDR3 amino acids: CASSFLIGTTYGYTF. CDR3 DNA: TGTGCCAGCAGCTTTCTAATAGGGACAACCTATGGCTACACCTTC.

This clonotype was seen a few times. In DNA form, the CDR3 reads TGTGCCAGCAGCTTGGGTCGGCAGGGGGCAGAGACCCAGTACTTC. Amino acid sequence: CASSLGRQGAETQYF. J is TRBJ2-5 and V is TRBV5-8, with 8 bases identical to TRBD1. V was clipped by 0 bases and J by 4 bases; unmatched bases: 5. Germline CDR1 is SGHTS and CDR2 is YDEGEE. This CDR3 contains 15 residues.

This clonotype turned up a few times. CDR3 DNA: TGTGCCAGCAGCTTGGTAGGGACAGTCGGTTCCTACGAGCAGTACTTC. The encoded protein is CASSLVGTVGSYEQYF. The chain joins TRBV5-5 to TRBJ2-7, with TRBD1 identical over 7 bases. Germline assignment: CDR1 SGHKS and CDR2 YYEKEE (reference sequence). The CDR3 contains 16 residues. V dropped 0 bases and J dropped 1; count of bases not matched to a gene: 7.

This clonotype was counted a few times. The rearrangement joins TRBV27 to TRBJ2-1; D not resolved. This CDR3 comprises 16 residues. The germline gives CDR1 MNHEY, CDR2 SMNVEV (reference sequence). With 4 bases removed from V and 0 bases from J, the gap between germline ends came to 13 bases. The CDR3 here is CASSSPDARSYNEQFF. CDR3 bases: TGTGCCAGCAGTTCCCCGGACGCCCGCTCCTACAATGAGCAGTTCTTC.